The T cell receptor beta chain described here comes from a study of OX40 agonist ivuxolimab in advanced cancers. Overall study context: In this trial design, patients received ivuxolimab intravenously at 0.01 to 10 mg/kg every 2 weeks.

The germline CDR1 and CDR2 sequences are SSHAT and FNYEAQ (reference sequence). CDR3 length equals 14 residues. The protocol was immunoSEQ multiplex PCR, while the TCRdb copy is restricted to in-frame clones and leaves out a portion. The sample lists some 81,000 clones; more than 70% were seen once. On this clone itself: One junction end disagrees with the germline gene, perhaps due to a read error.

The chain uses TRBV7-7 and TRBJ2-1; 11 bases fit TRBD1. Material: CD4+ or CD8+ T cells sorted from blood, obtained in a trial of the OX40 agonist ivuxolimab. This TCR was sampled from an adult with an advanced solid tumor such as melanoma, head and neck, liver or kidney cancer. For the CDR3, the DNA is TGTGCTAGCAGCTTAGGGACAGGGGGCAATGAGCAGTTCTTC. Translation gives CASSLGTGGNEQFF.